These T cell receptor beta chains were read from a single sample in a study of blood T cell repertoires in COVID-19. Generated by immunoSEQ multiplex PCR, the TCRdb table keeps only in-frame clones and is missing some. The table lists some 26,000 clones, roughly 87% of them singletons. Sequencing used peripheral blood. The receptor set was obtained from a human donor with active COVID-19. The donor label of this sample is uncertain. CDR3s include the opening cysteine and the closing phenylalanine or tryptophan. D genes are given only for firm matches. Not every row has a clone size; where given, it reads once, few, many or a size class.

TRBJ2-7 | 15 | NA | TRBV24-1 | NA | CATSEAGQGRSEQYF | TGTGCCACCAGTGAGGCGGGGCAGGGAAGATCCGAGCAGTACTTC
TRBJ2-7 | 15 | TRBD2 | TRBV7-9 | NA | CASSLWTSGRNEQYF | TGTGCCAGCAGCTTATGGACTAGCGGGAGAAACGAGCAGTACTTC
TRBJ2-3 | 15 | TRBD2 | TRBV29-1 | NA | CSVETSGRFGDTQYF | TGCAGCGTAGAGACTAGCGGGAGGTTTGGGGATACGCAGTATTTT
TRBJ2-2 | 14 | NA | TRBV5-1 | once | CASSLWGGTGELFF | TGCGCCAGCAGCTTGTGGGGAGGAACCGGGGAGCTGTTTTTT
TRBJ1-1 | 15 | NA | TRBV5-1 | once | CASSFGSQANTEAFF | TGCGCCAGCAGCTTTGGCAGCCAGGCGAACACTGAAGCTTTCTTT
TRBJ2-7 | 14 | NA | TRBV7-9 | NA | CASSREVASYEQYF | TGTGCCAGCAGCAGAGAGGTGGCGTCCTACGAGCAGTACTTC
TRBJ2-3 | 18 | TRBD2 | TRBV6-2/TRBV6-3 | NA | CASSSTSGREFPTSQQYF | TGTGCCAGCAGTTCGACTAGCGGGAGAGAATTTCCCACCTCCCAGCAGTATTTT
TRBJ2-3 | 14 | TRBD2 | TRBV5-1 | once | CASSLAGSTDTQYF | TGCGCCAGCAGCTTAGCGGGAAGCACAGATACGCAGTATTTT
TRBJ2-7 | 12 | NA | TRBV28 | NA | CASSFGSYEQYF | TGTGCCAGCAGTTTCGGGTCCTACGAGCAGTACTTC
TRBJ1-1 | 14 | NA | TRBV28 | NA | CASSFGITASEAFF | TGTGCCAGCAGTTTCGGGATTACAGCCTCTGAAGCTTTCTTT
TRBJ2-7 | 13 | TRBD2 | TRBV7-2 | NA | CASSWTRSGEQYF | TGTGCCAGCAGCTGGACTAGGTCGGGCGAGCAGTACTTC
TRBJ2-1 | 15 | TRBD2 | TRBV28 | NA | CASSLKREAGNEQFF | TGTGCCAGCAGTTTAAAGCGGGAGGCGGGCAATGAGCAGTTCTTC
TRBJ2-1 | 14 | NA | TRBV9 | NA | CASSVYPQGNEQFF | TGTGCCAGCAGCGTATACCCTCAGGGAAATGAGCAGTTCTTC
TRBJ1-4 | 17 | TRBD1 | TRBV5-4 | NA | CASSLGGQGPNREKLFF | TGTGCCAGCAGCTTGGGAGGACAGGGGCCTAATCGGGAAAAACTGTTTTTT
TRBJ2-3 | 13 | NA | TRBV19 | NA | CASRGREADTQYF | TGTGCCAGTAGAGGGCGGGAAGCAGATACGCAGTATTTT
TRBJ2-2 | 14 | NA | TRBV7-9 | NA | CASSFSQKPGELFF | TGTGCCAGCAGCTTTTCACAGAAACCCGGGGAGCTGTTTTTT
TRBJ2-1 | 14 | NA | TRBV19 | once | CASSIAADSNEQFF | TGTGCCAGTAGTATAGCCGCGGACAGCAATGAGCAGTTCTTC
TRBJ2-3 | 17 | TRBD2 | TRBV6-2/TRBV6-3 | NA | CASSRASGRAVTDTQYF | TGTGCCAGCAGTCGGGCTAGCGGGAGGGCCGTCACAGATACGCAGTATTTT
TRBJ1-1 | 15 | NA | TRBV19 | NA | CASSTPPTGYTEAFF | TGTGCCAGTAGTACCCCCCCCACAGGCTACACTGAAGCTTTCTTT
TRBJ1-2 | 13 | NA | TRBV15 | NA | CATSRDPQDGYTF | TGTGCCACCAGCAGAGATCCCCAGGATGGCTACACCTTC
TRBJ1-3 | 15 | NA | TRBV9 | NA | CASSVRVSSGNTIYF | TGTGCCAGCAGCGTTCGGGTTTCCTCTGGAAACACCATATATTTT
TRBJ2-3 | 15 | NA | TRBV10-3 | NA | CAISTSRGGTDTQYF | TGTGCCATCAGCACTAGCCGGGGAGGCACAGATACGCAGTATTTT
TRBJ2-3 | 12 | NA | TRBV5-1 | NA | CASSRATDTQYF | TGCGCCAGCAGCAGAGCCACAGATACGCAGTATTTT
TRBJ1-1 | 12 | NA | TRBV7-9 | NA | CASSSPRTEAFF | TGTGCCAGCAGCTCTCCGCGGACTGAAGCTTTCTTT
TRBJ2-1 | 13 | NA | TRBV7-8 | NA | CASSHRLGPSLLF | TGTGCCAGCAGCCACAGATTGGGCCCTTCGCTGCTCTTC
TRBJ2-4 | 15 | NA | TRBV18 | NA | CASSQNTVAKNIQYF | TGTGCCAGCTCCCAGAACACAGTAGCCAAAAACATTCAGTACTTC
TRBJ1-2 | 14 | NA | TRBV9 | NA | CASSVGTGDYGYTF | TGTGCCAGCAGCGTAGGTACAGGAGACTATGGCTACACCTTC
TRBJ2-5 | 13 | TRBD2 | TRBV24-1 | NA | CATSGTSLETQYF | TGTGCCACCAGTGGGACTAGCTTAGAGACCCAGTACTTC
TRBJ1-5 | 15 | NA | TRBV5-1 | NA | CASSLGAPGNQPQHF | TGCGCCAGCAGCTTGGGAGCCCCGGGGAATCAGCCCCAGCATTTT